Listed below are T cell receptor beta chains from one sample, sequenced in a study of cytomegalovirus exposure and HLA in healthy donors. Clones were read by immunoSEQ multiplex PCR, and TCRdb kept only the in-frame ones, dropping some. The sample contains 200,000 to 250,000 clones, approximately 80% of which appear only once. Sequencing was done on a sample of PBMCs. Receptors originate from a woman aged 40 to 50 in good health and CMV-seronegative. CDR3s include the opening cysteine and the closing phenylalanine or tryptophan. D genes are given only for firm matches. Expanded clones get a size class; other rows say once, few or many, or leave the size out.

cdr3_aa: CASSKNRGNTQYF
cdr3_nt: TGTGCCAGCAGCAAAAACAGGGGAAATACGCAGTATTTT
d_call: TRBD1
v_call: TRBV7-2
clone_size: NA
j_call: TRBJ2-3

cdr3_aa: CASSRKFRPGDEQYF
cdr3_nt: TGTGCCAGCAGCCGAAAATTCCGCCCCGGGGACGAGCAGTACTTC
d_call: NA
v_call: TRBV6-5
clone_size: NA
j_call: TRBJ2-7

cdr3_aa: CASGFSGAETQYF
cdr3_nt: TGTGCTAGTGGTTTTTCAGGGGCCGAGACCCAGTACTTC
d_call: NA
v_call: TRBV12-5
clone_size: NA
j_call: TRBJ2-5

cdr3_aa: CASSPAGGPGNTIYF
cdr3_nt: TGTGCCAGCAGTCCCGCCGGGGGGCCTGGAAACACCATATATTTT
d_call: NA
v_call: TRBV28
clone_size: NA
j_call: TRBJ1-3

cdr3_aa: CSAPIGETQYF
cdr3_nt: TGCAGCGCCCCTATCGGGGAGACCCAGTACTTC
d_call: NA
v_call: TRBV29-1
clone_size: NA
j_call: TRBJ2-5

cdr3_aa: CASSLTSGGRNEQFF
cdr3_nt: TGCGCCAGCAGCTTGACTAGCGGGGGCCGCAATGAGCAGTTCTTC
d_call: TRBD2
v_call: TRBV5-1
clone_size: NA
j_call: TRBJ2-1

cdr3_aa: CASSLQGSNQPQHF
cdr3_nt: TGTGCCAGCAGCTTACAGGGGAGCAATCAGCCCCAGCATTTT
d_call: NA
v_call: TRBV7-9
clone_size: once
j_call: TRBJ1-5

cdr3_aa: CASSLGGQAYGYTF
cdr3_nt: TGCGCCAGCAGCTTGGGGGGACAGGCGTATGGCTACACCTTC
d_call: TRBD1
v_call: TRBV5-1
clone_size: NA
j_call: TRBJ1-2

cdr3_aa: CASRAVATGELFF
cdr3_nt: TGTGCCAGCAGAGCGGTGGCCACCGGGGAGCTGTTTTTT
d_call: NA
v_call: TRBV7-2
clone_size: NA
j_call: TRBJ2-2

cdr3_aa: CASSQDWDRGRGGLEFF
cdr3_nt: TGTGCCAGCAGCCAAGATTGGGACAGGGGGCGTGGGGGTTTGGAGTTCTTC
d_call: TRBD1
v_call: TRBV4-2
clone_size: NA
j_call: TRBJ2-1